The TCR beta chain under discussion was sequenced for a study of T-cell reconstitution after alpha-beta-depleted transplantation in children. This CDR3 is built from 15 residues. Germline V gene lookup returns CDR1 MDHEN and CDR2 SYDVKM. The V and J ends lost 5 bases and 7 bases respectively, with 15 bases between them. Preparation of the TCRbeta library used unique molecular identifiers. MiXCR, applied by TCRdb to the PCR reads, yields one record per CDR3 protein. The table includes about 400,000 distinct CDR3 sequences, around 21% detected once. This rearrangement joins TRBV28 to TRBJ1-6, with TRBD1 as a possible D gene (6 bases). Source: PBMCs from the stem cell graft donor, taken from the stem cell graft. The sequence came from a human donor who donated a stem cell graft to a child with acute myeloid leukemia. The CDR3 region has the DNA TGTGCCAGCAGTGGGCAGGGGCTAAGAAATTCACCCCTCCACTTT. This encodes CASSGQGLRNSPLHF. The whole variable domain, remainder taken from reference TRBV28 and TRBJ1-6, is DVKVTQSSRYLVKRTGEKVFLECVQDMDHENMFWYRQDPGLGLRLIYFSYDVKMKEKGDIPEGYSVSREKKERFSLILESASTNQTSMYLCASSGQGLRNSPLHFGNGTRLTVT.